This TCR beta chain was recovered during a study of cytomegalovirus exposure and HLA in healthy donors. Study-level points and caveats: A later analysis linked a missense variant in DCLRE1C to the trimming of TCR beta V and J genes. The authors judged a highly shared variant cluster likely a sequencing artifact. Some V segments, including TRBV6-2 and TRBV6-3, were excluded as indistinguishable.

The germline CDR1 and CDR2 sequences are SGHTA and FQGNSA. The CDR3 sequence is 17 residues long. With V trimmed by 2 bases and J by 7 bases, 11 bases remained unmatched. Details on this clone: The antigen is undetermined.

The primer mix had 60 Vbeta and 13 Jbeta primers. Measured with immunoSEQ multiplex PCR; TCRdb has only the in-frame clones, and not every one. The sample carries around 94,000 clones, less than 85% recorded once. The chain has TRBV7-2 and TRBJ2-5, with 12 bases that match TRBD2. Sequences were obtained from PBMCs. The TCR comes from a man in his late teens or twenties in good health and CMV-seronegative. CDR3 loop: CASSLKGLAGGLVTQYF. The DNA of the CDR3 is TGTGCCAGCAGCTTAAAAGGGCTAGCGGGAGGGCTAGTGACCCAGTACTTC.